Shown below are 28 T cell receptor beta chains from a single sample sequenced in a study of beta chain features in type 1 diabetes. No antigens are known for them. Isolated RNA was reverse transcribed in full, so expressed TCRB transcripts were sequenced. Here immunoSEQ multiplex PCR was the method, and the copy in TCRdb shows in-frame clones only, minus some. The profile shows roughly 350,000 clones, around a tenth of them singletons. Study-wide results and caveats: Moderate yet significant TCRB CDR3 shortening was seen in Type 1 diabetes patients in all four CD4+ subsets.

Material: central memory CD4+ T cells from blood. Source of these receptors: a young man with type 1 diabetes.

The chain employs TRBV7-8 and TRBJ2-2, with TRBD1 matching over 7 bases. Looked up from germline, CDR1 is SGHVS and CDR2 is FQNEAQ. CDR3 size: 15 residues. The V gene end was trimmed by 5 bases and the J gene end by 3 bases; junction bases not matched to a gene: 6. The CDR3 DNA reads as TGTGCCAGCAGCCCACGACAGGGATACACCGGGGAGCTGTTTTTT. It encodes CASSPRQGYTGELFF.

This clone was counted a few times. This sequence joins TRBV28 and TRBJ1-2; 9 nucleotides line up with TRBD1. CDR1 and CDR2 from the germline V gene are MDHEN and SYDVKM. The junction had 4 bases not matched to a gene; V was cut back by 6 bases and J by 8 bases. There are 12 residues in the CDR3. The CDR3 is CASRPGTGGYTF. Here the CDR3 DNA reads TGTGCCAGCAGGCCCGGGACAGGGGGCTACACCTTC.

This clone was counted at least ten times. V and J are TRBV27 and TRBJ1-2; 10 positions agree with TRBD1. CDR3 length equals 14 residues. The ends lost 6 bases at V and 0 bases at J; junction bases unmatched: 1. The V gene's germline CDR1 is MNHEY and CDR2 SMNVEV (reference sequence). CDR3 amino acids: CASRGTGANYGYTF. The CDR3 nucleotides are TGTGCCAGCAGAGGGACAGGGGCTAACTATGGCTACACCTTC.

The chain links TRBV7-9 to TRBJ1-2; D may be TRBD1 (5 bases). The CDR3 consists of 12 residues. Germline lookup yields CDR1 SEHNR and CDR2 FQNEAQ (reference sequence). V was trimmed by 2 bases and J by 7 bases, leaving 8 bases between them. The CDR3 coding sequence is TGTGCCAGCAGCTTATCAGGGTCTGGCTACACCTTC. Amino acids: CASSLSGSGYTF.

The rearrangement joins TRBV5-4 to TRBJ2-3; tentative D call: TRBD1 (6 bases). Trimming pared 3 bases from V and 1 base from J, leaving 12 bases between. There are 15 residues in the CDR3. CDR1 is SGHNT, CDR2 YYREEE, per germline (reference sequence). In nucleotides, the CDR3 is TGTGCCAGCAGCTCCCGGGACAAGGGCACAGATACGCAGTATTTT. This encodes CASSSRDKGTDTQYF.

The CDR3 protein is CASSLTLPSYNEQFF. The CDR3 DNA reads as TGTGCCAGCAGCTTGACTCTACCCTCCTACAATGAGCAGTTCTTC. The rearrangement joins TRBV7-2 to TRBJ2-1; the D is unclear. CDR3 length equals 15 residues. Germline lookup yields CDR1 SGHTA and CDR2 FQGNSA. V was clipped by 3 bases and J by 0 bases, with 9 bases between them.

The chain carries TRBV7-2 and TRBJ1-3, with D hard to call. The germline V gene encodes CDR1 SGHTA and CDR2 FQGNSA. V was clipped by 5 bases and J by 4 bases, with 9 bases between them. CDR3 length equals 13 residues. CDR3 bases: TGTGCCAGCAGCCCCACAAGGGGAAACACCATATATTTT. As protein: CASSPTRGNTIYF.

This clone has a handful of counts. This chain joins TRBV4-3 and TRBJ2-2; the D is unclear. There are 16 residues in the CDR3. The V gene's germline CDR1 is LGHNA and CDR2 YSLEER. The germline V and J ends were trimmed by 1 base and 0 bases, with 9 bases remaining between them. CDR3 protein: CASSQGVGSNTGELFF. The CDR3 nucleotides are TGCGCCAGCAGCCAAGGGGTGGGATCGAACACCGGGGAGCTGTTTTTT.

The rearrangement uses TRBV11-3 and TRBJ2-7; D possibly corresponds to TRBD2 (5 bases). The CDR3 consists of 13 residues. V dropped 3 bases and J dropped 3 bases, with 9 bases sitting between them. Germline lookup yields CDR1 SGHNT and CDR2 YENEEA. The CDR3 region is CASSFGERYEQYF. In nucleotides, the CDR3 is TGTGCCAGCAGCTTTGGGGAGCGCTACGAGCAGTACTTC.

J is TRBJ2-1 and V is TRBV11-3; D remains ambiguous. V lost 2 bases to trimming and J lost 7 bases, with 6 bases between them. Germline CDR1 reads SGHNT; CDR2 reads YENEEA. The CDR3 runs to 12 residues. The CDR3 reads CASSLSWNEQFF. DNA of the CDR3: TGTGCCAGCAGCTTATCGTGGAATGAGCAGTTCTTC.

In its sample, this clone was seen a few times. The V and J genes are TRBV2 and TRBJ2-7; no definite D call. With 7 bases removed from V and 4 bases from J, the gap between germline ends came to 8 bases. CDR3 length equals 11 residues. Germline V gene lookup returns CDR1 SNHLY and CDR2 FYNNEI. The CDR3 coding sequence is TGTGCCAGCAACTTCGGGTACGAGCAGTACTTC. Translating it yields CASNFGYEQYF.

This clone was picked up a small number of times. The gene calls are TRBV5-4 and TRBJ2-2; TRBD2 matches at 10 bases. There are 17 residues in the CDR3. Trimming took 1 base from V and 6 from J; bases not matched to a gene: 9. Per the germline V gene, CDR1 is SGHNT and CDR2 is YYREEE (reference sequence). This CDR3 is CASSLSAGGPFAGELFF. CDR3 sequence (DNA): TGTGCCAGCAGCTTGTCAGCGGGAGGGCCTTTCGCCGGGGAGCTGTTTTTT. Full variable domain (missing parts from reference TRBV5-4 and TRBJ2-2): ETGVTQSPTHLIKTRGQQVTLRCSSQSGHNTVSWYQQALGQGPQFIFQYYREEENGRGNFPPRFSGLQFPNYSSELNVNALELDDSALYLCASSLSAGGPFAGELFFGEGSRLTVL.

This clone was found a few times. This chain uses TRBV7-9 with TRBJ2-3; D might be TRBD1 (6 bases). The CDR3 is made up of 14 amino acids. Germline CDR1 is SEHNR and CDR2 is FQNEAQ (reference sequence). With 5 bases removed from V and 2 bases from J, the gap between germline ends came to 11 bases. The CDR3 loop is CASSRDIVTDTQYF. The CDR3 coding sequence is TGTGCCAGCAGCCGGGACATCGTCACAGATACGCAGTATTTT.

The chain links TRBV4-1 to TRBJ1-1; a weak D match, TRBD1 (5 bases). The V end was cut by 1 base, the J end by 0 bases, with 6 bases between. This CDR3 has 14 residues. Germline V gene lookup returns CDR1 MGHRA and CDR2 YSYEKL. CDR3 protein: CASSQGQMNTEAFF. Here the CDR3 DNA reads TGCGCCAGCAGCCAAGGACAGATGAACACTGAAGCTTTCTTT.

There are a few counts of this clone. CDR3 sequence: CASRRGPANTGELFF. The DNA for the CDR3 is TGCGCCAGCAGACGGGGGCCTGCGAACACCGGGGAGCTGTTTTTT. The chain has TRBV10-1 and TRBJ2-2; TRBD1 or TRBD2 may be the D gene (6 bases each). Deletions cut 6 bases from V and 0 bases from J, with 11 bases between. This CDR3 region has 15 residues. Germline CDR1 reads WNHNN; CDR2 reads SYGVQD (reference sequence).

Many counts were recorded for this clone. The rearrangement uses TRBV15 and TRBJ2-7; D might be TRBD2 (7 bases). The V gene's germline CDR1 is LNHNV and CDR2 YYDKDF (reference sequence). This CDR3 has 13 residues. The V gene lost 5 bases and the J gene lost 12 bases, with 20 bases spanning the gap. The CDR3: CATSAGALREMYF. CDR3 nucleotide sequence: TGTGCCACCAGCGCGGGGGCCCTTCGCGAGATGTACTTC.

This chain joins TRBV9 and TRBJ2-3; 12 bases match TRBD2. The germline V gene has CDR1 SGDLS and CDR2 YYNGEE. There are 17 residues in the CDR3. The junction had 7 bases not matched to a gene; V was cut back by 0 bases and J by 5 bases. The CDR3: CASSVVSASGRVDTQYF. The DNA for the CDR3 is TGTGCCAGCAGCGTAGTTAGCGCTAGCGGGAGGGTAGATACGCAGTATTTT.

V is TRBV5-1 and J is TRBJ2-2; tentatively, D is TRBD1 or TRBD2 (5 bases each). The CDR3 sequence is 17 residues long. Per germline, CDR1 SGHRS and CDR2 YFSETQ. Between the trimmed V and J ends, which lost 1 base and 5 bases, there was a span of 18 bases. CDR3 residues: CASSLQGRAVGTGELFF. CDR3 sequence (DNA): TGCGCCAGCAGCTTGCAGGGACGGGCAGTAGGGACCGGGGAGCTGTTTTTT.

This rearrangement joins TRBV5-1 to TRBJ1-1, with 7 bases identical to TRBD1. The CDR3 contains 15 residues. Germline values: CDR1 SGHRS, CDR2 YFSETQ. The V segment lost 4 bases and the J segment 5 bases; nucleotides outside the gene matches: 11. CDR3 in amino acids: CASSPREGARTEAFF. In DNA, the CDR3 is TGCGCCAGCAGCCCCAGGGAGGGGGCGCGTACTGAAGCTTTCTTT.

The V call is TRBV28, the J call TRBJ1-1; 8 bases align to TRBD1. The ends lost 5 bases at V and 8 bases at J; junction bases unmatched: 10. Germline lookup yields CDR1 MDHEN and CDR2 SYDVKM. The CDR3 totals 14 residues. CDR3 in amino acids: CASSIMARDREAFF. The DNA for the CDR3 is TGTGCCAGCAGTATCATGGCGCGGGACAGGGAAGCTTTCTTT.

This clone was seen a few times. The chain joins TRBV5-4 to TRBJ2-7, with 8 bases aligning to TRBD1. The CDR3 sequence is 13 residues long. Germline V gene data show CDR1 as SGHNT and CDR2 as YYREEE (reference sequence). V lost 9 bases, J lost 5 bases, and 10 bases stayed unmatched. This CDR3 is CATHRQGADEQYF. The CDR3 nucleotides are TGTGCCACCCACCGGCAGGGGGCGGACGAGCAGTACTTC.

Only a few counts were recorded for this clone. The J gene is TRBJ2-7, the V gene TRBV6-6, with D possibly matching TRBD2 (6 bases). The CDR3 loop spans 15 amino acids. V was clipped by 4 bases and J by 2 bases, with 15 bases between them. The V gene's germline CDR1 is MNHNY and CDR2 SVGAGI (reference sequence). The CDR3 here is CASSSPAGGTYEQYF. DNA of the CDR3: TGTGCCAGCAGTTCTCCTGCGGGCGGGACCTACGAGCAGTACTTC.

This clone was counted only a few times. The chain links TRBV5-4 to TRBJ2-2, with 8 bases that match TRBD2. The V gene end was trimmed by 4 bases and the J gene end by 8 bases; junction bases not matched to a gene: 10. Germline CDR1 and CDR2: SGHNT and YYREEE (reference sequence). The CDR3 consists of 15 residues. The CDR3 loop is CASSTGTGGTGELFF. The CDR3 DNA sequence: TGTGCCAGCAGCACAGGGACGGGAGGGACAGGGGAGCTGTTTTTT.

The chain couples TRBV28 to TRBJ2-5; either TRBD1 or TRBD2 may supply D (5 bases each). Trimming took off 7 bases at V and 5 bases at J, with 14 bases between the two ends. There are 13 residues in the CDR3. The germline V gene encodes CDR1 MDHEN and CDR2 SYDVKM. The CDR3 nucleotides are TGTGCCAGCATCCCCCCGGGACGGGAGACCCAGTACTTC. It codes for CASIPPGRETQYF.

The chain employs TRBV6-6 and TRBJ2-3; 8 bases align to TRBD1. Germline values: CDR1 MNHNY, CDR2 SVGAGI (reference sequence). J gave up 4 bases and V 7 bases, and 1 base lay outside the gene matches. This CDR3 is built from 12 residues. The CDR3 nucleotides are TGTGCCAGCACAGGGGGCGCAGATACGCAGTATTTT. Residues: CASTGGADTQYF.

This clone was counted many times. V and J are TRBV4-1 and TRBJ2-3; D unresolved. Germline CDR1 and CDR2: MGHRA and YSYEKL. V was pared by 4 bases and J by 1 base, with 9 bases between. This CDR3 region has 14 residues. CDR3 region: CASSPSAGTDTQYF. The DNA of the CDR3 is TGCGCCAGCAGCCCCTCGGCGGGCACAGATACGCAGTATTTT.

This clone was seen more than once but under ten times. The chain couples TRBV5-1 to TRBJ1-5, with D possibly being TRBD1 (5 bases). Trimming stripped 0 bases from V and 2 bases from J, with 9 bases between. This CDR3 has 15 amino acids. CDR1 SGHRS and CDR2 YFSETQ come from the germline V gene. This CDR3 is CASSLEVGGNQPQHF. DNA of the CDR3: TGCGCCAGCAGCTTGGAAGTGGGGGGCAATCAGCCCCAGCATTTT.

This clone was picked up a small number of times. CDR3 sequence (DNA): TGTGCCACCACTGGGGGACATATGAACACCGGGGAGCTGTTTTTT. Encoded protein: CATTGGHMNTGELFF. The rearrangement joins TRBV15 to TRBJ2-2; D may be TRBD1 (6 bases). The CDR3 runs to 15 residues. The V end was cut by 7 bases, the J end by 1 base, with 13 bases between. The germline gives CDR1 LNHNV, CDR2 YYDKDF (reference sequence).